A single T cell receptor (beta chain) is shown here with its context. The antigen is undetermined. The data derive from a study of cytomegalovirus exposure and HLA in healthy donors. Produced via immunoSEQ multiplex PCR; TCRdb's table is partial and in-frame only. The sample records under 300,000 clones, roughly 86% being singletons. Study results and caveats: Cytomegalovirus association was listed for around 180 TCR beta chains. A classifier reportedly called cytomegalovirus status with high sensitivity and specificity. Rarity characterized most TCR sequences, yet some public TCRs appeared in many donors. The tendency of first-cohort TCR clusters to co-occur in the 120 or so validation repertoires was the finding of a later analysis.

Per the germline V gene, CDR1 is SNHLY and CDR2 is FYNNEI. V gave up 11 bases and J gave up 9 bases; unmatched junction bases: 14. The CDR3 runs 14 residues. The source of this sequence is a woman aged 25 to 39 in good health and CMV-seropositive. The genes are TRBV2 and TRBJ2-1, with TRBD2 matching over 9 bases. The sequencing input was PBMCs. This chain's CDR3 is CAGTIAGVTVEQFF. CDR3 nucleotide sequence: TGTGCCGGAACCATAGCGGGAGTGACGGTTGAGCAGTTCTTC.